This TCR beta chain is from a study of T cell repertoires in cytomegalovirus infection. The CDR3 loop spans 14 amino acids. Trimming took 3 bases from V and 4 from J, leaving 12 bases between them. From germline, CDR1 is SGHTA and CDR2 FQGNSA. The table lists this clonotype with many counts. MiXCR was run by TCRdb on the reads, yielding one entry per CDR3 protein. The sample holds 680,000 or so distinct CDR3 sequences, 35% seen once. The sample taken for sequencing was PBMCs. This clonotype was sampled from a human donor in good health (CMV status not recorded). Some clones in this sample may be carry-over from other donors' samples. The gene calls are TRBV7-2 and TRBJ1-2, with D perhaps matching TRBD1 (5 bases). CDR3: CASSLSTGGYGYTF. CDR3 nucleotides: TGTGCCAGCAGCTTGAGTACAGGAGGCTATGGCTACACCTTC.